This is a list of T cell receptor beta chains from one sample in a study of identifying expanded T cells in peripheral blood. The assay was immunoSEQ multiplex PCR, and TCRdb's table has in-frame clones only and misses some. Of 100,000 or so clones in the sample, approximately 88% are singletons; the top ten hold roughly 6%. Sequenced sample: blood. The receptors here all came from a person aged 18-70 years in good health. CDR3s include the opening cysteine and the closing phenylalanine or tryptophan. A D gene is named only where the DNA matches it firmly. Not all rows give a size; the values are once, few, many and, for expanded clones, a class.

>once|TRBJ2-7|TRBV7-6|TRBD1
TGTGCCAGCAGCTTCCAAGCCCCGGGACAGAATTCCTACGAGCAGTACTTC
CASSFQAPGQNSYEQYF
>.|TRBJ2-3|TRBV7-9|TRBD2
TGTGCCAGCAGCACCGAGACTAGCAGCAGCACAGATACGCAGTATTTT
CASSTETSSSTDTQYF
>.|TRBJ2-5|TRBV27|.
TGTGCCAGCAGTTTATTCATGGGCGGAGAGACCCAGTACTTC
CASSLFMGGETQYF
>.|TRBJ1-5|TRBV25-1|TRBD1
TGTGCCAGCAGTGCGACAGGGGGGTATCAGCCCCAGCATTTT
CASSATGGYQPQHF
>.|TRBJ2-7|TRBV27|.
TGTGCCAGCGCTCAGGGGGGGGCCTACGAGCAGTACTTC
CASAQGGAYEQYF
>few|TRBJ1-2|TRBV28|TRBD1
TGTGCCAGCAGTACAGGGGGAGTAGACTATGGCTACACCTTC
CASSTGGVDYGYTF
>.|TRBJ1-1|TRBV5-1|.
TGCGCCAGCAGCTCGGGCCCGGGAAACACTGAAGCTTTCTTT
CASSSGPGNTEAFF
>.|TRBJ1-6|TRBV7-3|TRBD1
TGTGCCAGCAGCCTGCGCAGGGGGCACTCACCCCTCCACTTT
CASSLRRGHSPLHF
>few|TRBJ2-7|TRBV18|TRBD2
TGTGCCAGCTCACCACCGGGACTAGCGGGATGGCAGTACTTC
CASSPPGLAGWQYF
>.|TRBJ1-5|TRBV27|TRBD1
TGTGCCAGCAGTTCCGACCACGGGACAGGGAATCAGCCCCAGCATTTT
CASSSDHGTGNQPQHF
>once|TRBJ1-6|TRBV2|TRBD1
TGTGCCAGCACTGTGGTTGGGACAGGGGGGAATAATTCACCCCTCCACTTT
CASTVVGTGGNNSPLHF
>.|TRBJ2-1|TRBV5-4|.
TGTGCCAGCAGCTTGATGACTGACACCACAACAAGATACAATGAGCAGTTCTTC
CASSLMTDTTTRYNEQFF
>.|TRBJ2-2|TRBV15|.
TGTGCCACCTCCTTCGGACTGAACACCGGGGAGCTGTTTTTT
CATSFGLNTGELFF
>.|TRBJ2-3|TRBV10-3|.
TGTGCCATCAGTGGGATACAGACTAGCACAGATACGCAGTATTTT
CAISGIQTSTDTQYF
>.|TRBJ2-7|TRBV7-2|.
TGTGCCAGCAGCTGGGGCGGGTCCTCCTACGAGCAGTACTTC
CASSWGGSSYEQYF
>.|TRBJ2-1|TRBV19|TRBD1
TGTGCCAGCTCAGTTACGGACAGGGTTGATGAGCAGTTCTTC
CASSVTDRVDEQFF
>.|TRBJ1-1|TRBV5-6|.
TGTGCCAGCAGCTCCGGGATTGAAGCTTTCTTT
CASSSGIEAFF
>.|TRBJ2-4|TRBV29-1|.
TGCAGCGTCCATGTCTCTGCCAAAAACATTCAGTACTTC
CSVHVSAKNIQYF
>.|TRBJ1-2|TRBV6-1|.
TGTGCCAGCAGTGAAGTAGGGATTAGCTATGGCTACACCTTC
CASSEVGISYGYTF
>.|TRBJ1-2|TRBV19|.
TGTGCCAGTAGTATCTACCGGGACTCCTCACGGGGCTATGGCTACACCTTC
CASSIYRDSSRGYGYTF
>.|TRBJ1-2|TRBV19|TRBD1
TGTGCCAGTTCCCGGGACAGAGGACTCCGTTATGGCTACACCTTC
CASSRDRGLRYGYTF
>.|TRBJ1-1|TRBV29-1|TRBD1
TGCAGCGTTGTGTCCGCGGGACAGATGAACACTGAAGCTTTCTTT
CSVVSAGQMNTEAFF
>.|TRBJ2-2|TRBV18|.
TGTGCCAGCTCACCGGGACATACGAACACCGGGGAGCTGTTTTTT
CASSPGHTNTGELFF
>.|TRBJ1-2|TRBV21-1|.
TGTGCCAGCAGCAAAAGTGCACAGTCCTATGGCTACACCTTC
CASSKSAQSYGYTF
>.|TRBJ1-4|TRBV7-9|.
TGCGCCAGCAGCCTACTCCCCGCGGCTAATGAAAAACTGTTTTTT
CASSLLPAANEKLFF
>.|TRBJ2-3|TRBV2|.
TGTGCCAGCAGGGGCAAAGGGATAATTTTGGATACGCAGTATTTT
CASRGKGIILDTQYF
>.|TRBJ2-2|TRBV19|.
TGTGCCAGTAGTACGGGGTTAGTCGGGGAGCTGTTTTTT
CASSTGLVGELFF
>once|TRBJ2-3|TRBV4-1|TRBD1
TGCGCCAGCAGCCACGGAGCTGGACAGGGAGGCACAGATACGCAGTATTTT
CASSHGAGQGGTDTQYF
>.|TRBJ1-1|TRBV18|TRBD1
TGTGCCAGCTCAAAGGGTCAGGGGGTGGGCACTGAAGCTTTCTTT
CASSKGQGVGTEAFF
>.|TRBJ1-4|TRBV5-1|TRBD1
TGCGCCAGCAAACCACGGGACAGGGGAAGGGAAAAACTGTTTTTT
CASKPRDRGREKLFF
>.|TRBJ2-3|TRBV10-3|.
TGTGCCATCAGGAATACAGGGAGTCCAGATACGCAGTATTTT
CAIRNTGSPDTQYF
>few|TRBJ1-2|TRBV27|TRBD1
TGTGCCAGCAGTTCAATCCGGACAGGTGGCTACACCTTC
CASSSIRTGGYTF
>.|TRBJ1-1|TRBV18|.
TGTGCCAGCTCACCAGTGGGGGCGAGGGGGTACACTGAAGCTTTCTTT
CASSPVGARGYTEAFF
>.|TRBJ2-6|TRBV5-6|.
TGTGCCAGCAGCTTGGGTCTTTCTGGGGCCAACGTCCTGACTTTC
CASSLGLSGANVLTF
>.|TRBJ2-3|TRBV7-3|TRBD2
TGTGCCAGCAGCCCGCGGGGGGCCGGGGATACGCAGTATTTT
CASSPRGAGDTQYF
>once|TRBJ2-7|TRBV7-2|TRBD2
TGTGCCAGCAGCTTAGATAGCGGGATTTACGAGCAGTACTTC
CASSLDSGIYEQYF
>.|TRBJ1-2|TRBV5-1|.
TGCGCCAGCAGCTTGGCCAAGGGGGGTAACTATGGCTACACCTTC
CASSLAKGGNYGYTF
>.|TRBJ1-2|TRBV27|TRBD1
TGTGCCAGCAGCCCGGGACAGGGGAACTATGGCTACACCTTC
CASSPGQGNYGYTF
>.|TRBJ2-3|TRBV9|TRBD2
TGTGCCAGCAGCGTAGCCTCTAGCGGGAGTATCACAGATACGCAGTATTTT
CASSVASSGSITDTQYF
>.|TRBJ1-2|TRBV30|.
TGTGCCTGGAGTGTACACTATGGCTACACCTTC
CAWSVHYGYTF
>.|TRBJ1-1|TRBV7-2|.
TGTGCCAGCACCGGGCCTCCGTTGAACACTGAAGCTTTCTTT
CASTGPPLNTEAFF
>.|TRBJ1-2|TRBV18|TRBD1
TGTGCCAGCTCACAGGGACAGGGCTATGGCTACACCTTC
CASSQGQGYGYTF
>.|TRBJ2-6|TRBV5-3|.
TGTGCCAGAAGCTACTCCTCTGGGGCCAACGTCCTGACTTTC
CARSYSSGANVLTF
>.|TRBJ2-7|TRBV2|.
TGTGCCAGCATGATACAGGGAGGTGGGTACGAGCAGTACTTC
CASMIQGGGYEQYF
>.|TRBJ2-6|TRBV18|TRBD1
TGTGCCAGCTCCGAGACAGGGTCTGGGGCCAACGTCCTGACTTTC
CASSETGSGANVLTF
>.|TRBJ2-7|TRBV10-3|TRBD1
TGTGCCATCAGTGAGTCGAGGGACAGTTTACCCTACGAGCAGTACTTC
CAISESRDSLPYEQYF
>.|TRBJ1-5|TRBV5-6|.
TGTGCCAGCAGCTTGAGGGGCAGCCATAGCAATCAGCCCCAGCATTTT
CASSLRGSHSNQPQHF
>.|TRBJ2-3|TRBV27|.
TGTGCCAGCAGTCCATCTCCGGGCCTTCGCACAGATACGCAGTATTTT
CASSPSPGLRTDTQYF